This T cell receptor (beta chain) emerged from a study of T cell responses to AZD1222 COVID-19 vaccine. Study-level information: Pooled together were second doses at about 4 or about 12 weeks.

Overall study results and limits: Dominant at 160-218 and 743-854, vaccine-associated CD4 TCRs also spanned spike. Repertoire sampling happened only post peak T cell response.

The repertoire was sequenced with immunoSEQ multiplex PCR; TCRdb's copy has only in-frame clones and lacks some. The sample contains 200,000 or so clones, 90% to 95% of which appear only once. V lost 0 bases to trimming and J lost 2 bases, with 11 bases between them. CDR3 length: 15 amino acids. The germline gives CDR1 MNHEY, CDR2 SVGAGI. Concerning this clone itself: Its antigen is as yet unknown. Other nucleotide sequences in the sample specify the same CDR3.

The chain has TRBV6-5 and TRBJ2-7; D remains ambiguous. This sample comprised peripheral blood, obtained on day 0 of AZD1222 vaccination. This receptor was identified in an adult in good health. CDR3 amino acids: CASSYSRTGPYEQYF. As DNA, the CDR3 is TGTGCCAGCAGTTACTCTAGGACGGGCCCCTACGAGCAGTACTTC.